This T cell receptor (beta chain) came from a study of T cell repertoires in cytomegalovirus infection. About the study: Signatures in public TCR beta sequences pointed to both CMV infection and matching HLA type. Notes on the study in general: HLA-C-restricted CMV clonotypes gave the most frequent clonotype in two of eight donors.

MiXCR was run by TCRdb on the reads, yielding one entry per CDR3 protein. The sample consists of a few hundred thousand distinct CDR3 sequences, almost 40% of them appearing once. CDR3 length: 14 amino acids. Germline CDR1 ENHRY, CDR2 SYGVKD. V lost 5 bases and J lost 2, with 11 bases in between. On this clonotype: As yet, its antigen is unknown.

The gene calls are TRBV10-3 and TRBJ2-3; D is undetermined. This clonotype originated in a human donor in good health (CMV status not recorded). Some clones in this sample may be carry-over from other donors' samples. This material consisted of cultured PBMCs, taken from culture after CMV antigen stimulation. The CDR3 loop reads CAISQRDITDTQYF. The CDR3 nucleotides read TGTGCCATCAGTCAAAGAGACATCACAGATACGCAGTATTTT.